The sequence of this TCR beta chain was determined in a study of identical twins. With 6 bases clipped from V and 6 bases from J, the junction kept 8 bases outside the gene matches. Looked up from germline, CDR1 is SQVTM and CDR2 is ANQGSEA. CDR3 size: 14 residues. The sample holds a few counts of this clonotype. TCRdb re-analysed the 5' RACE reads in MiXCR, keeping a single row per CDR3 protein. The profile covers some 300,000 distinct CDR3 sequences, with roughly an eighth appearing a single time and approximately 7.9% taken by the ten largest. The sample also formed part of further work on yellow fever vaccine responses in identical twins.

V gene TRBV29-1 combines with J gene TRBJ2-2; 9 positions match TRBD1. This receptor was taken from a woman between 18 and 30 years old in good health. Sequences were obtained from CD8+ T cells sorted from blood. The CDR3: CSVVTGTGPGELFF. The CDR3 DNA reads TGCAGCGTCGTCACCGGGACAGGGCCCGGGGAGCTGTTTTTT.